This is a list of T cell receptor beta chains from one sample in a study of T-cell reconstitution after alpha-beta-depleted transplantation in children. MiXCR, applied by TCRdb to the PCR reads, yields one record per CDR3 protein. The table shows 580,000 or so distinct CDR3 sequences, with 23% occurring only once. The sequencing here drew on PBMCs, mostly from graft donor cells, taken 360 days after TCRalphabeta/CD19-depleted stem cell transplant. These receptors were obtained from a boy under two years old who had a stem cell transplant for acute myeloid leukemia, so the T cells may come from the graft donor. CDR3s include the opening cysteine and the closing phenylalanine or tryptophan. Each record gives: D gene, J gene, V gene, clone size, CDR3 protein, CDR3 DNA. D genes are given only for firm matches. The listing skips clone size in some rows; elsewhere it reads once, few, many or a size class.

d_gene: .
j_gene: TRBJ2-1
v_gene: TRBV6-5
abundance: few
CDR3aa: CASSYSGARNEQFF
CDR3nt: TGTGCCAGCAGTTACTCAGGGGCTAGGAATGAGCAGTTCTTC

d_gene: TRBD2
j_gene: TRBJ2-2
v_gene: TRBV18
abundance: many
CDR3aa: CASTPLARNTGELFF
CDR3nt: TGTGCCAGCACGCCACTAGCGAGGAACACCGGGGAGCTGTTTTTT

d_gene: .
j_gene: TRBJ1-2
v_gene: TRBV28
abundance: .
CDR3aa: CASSFGRYYGYTF
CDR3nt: TGTGCCAGCAGTTTTGGGCGGTACTATGGCTACACCTTC

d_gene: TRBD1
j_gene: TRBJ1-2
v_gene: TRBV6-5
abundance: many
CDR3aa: CASSRQGLGYTF
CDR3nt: TGTGCCAGCAGCCGACAGGGGCTGGGCTACACCTTC

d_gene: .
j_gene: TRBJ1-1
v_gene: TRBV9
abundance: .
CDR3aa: CASSPRPLGKTEAFF
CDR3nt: TGTGCCAGCAGCCCCCGGCCCCTAGGGAAGACTGAAGCTTTCTTT

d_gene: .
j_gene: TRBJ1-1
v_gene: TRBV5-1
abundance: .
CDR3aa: CASSSGNINTEAFF
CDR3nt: TGCGCCAGCAGCTCCGGAAACATCAACACTGAAGCTTTCTTT

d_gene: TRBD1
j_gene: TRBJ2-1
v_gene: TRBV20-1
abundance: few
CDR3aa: CSVEDRVDYNEQFF
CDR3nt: TGCAGTGTCGAGGACAGGGTGGACTACAATGAGCAGTTCTTC

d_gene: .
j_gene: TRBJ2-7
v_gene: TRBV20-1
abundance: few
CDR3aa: CSAPSYRESSYEQYF
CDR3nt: TGCAGTGCACCGTCCTACAGGGAGAGCTCCTACGAGCAGTACTTC

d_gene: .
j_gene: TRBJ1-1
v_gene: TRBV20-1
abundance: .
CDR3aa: CSARPTRSSTEAFF
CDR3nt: TGCAGTGCTAGACCGACAAGGAGTAGCACTGAAGCTTTCTTT

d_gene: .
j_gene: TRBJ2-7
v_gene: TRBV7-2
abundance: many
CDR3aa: CASSLRGSGSYEQYF
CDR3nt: TGTGCCAGCAGCTTACGGGGATCCGGGTCCTACGAGCAGTACTTC

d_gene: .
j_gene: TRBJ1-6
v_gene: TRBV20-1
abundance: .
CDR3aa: CSARERKGANSPLHF
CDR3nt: TGCAGTGCTAGAGAAAGAAAAGGGGCCAATTCACCCCTCCACTTT

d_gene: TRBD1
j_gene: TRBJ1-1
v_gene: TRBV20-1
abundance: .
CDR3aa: CSARGTGGGNTEAFF
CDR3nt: TGCAGTGCTAGAGGGACAGGGGGCGGCAACACTGAAGCTTTCTTT

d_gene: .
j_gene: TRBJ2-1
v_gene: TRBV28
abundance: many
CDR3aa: CASSLALAIYEQFF
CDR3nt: TGTGCCAGCAGTTTGGCCCTAGCAATCTATGAGCAGTTCTTC

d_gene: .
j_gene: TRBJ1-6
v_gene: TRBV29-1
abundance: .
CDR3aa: CSVDYGGALHF
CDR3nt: TGCAGCGTTGATTACGGGGGGGCCCTCCACTTT

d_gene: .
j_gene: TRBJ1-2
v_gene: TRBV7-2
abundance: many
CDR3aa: CASSLRRADAYTF
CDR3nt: TGTGCCAGCAGCTTACGCAGAGCGGATGCCTACACCTTC

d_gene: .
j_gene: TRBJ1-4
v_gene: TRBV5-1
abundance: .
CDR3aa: CASSLAPQRTNEKLFF
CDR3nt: TGCGCCAGCAGCTTGGCCCCACAGAGGACTAATGAAAAACTGTTTTTT

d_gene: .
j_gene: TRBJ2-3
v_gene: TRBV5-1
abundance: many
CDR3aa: CASSASLVGGTDTQYF
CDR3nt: TGCGCCAGCAGCGCCTCCCTAGTGGGAGGCACAGATACGCAGTATTTT

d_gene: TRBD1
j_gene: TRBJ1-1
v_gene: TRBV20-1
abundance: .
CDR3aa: CSAQGAGTEAFF
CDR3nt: TGCAGTGCTCAGGGGGCAGGCACTGAAGCTTTCTTT

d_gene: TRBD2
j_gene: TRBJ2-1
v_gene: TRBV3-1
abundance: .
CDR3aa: CASSQVLAGGPNEQFF
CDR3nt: TGTGCCAGCAGCCAAGTCCTAGCGGGGGGGCCAAATGAGCAGTTCTTC

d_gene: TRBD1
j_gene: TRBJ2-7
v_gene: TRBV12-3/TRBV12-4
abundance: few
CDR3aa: CASSSGTAYEQYF
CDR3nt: TGTGCCAGCAGTTCCGGGACAGCCTACGAGCAGTACTTC

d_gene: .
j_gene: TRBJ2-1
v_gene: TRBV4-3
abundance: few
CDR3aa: CASSQDLPPHEQFF
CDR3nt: TGCGCCAGCAGCCAAGACCTGCCTCCACATGAGCAGTTCTTC

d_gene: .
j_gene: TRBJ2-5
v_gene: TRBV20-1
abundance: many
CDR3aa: CSASVHQLRDQETQYF
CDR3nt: TGCAGTGCTAGTGTACACCAACTGAGAGACCAAGAGACCCAGTACTTC

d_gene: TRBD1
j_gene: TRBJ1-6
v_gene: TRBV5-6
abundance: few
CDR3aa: CASSTGQYNSPLHF
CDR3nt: TGTGCCAGCAGCACGGGACAGTATAATTCACCCCTCCACTTT

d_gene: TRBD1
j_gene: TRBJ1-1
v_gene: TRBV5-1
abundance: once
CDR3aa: CASSLAPPGQGARNTEAFF
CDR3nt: TGCGCCAGCAGCTTAGCACCTCCGGGACAGGGGGCTCGGAACACTGAAGCTTTCTTT

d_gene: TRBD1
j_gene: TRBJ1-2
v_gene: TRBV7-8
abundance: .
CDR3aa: CASSFGTGVNYGYTF
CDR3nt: TGTGCCAGCAGCTTCGGGACAGGGGTTAACTATGGCTACACCTTC

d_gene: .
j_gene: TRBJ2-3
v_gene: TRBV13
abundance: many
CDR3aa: CASSLDGGGPPDTQYF
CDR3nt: TGTGCCAGCAGCTTAGATGGGGGGGGCCCTCCGGATACGCAGTATTTT

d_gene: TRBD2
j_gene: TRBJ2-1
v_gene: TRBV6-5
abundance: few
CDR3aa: CASSYAGVMYNEQFF
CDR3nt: TGTGCCAGCAGTTACGCGGGGGTGATGTACAATGAGCAGTTCTTC

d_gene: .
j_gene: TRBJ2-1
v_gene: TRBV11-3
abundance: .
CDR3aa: CASSSRGLSYNEQFF
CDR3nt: TGTGCCAGCAGTTCCAGGGGACTCTCCTACAATGAGCAGTTCTTC

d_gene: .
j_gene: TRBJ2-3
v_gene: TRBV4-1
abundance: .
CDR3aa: CASSQEEGLTDTQYF
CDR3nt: TGCGCCAGCAGCCAAGAGGAGGGGCTCACAGATACGCAGTATTTT

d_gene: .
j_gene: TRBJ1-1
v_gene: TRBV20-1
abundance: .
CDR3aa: CSAKRQNTEAFF
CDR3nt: TGCAGTGCCAAGAGGCAGAACACTGAAGCTTTCTTT

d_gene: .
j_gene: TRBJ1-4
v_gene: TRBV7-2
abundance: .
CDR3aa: CASSNPGNEKLFF
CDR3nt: TGTGCCAGCAGCAACCCAGGAAATGAAAAACTGTTTTTT

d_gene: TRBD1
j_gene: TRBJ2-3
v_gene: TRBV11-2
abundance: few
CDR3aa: CASSLDPPGQIADTQYF
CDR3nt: TGTGCCAGCAGCTTAGACCCACCGGGACAGATCGCAGATACGCAGTATTTT

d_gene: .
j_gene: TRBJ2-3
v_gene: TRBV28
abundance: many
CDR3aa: CASSPAGSTDTQYF
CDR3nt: TGTGCCAGCAGTCCAGCAGGCAGCACAGATACGCAGTATTTT

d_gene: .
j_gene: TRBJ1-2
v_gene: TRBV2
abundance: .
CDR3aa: CASRGTRGYDYGYTF
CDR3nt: TGTGCCAGCAGAGGGACGAGGGGATACGACTATGGCTACACCTTC

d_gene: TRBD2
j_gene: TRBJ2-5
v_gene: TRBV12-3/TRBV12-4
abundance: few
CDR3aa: CASSPAGTSDETQYF
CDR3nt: TGTGCCAGCAGTCCGGCCGGGACTAGCGATGAGACCCAGTACTTC

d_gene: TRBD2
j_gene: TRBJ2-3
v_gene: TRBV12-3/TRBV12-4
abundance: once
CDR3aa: CASATPAGGLTDTQYF
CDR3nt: TGTGCCAGCGCGACGCCAGCGGGGGGCCTCACAGATACGCAGTATTTT

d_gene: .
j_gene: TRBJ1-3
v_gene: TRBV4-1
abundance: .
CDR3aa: CASSQVPGTGNTIYF
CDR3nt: TGCGCCAGCAGCCAAGTTCCGGGGACTGGAAACACCATATATTTT

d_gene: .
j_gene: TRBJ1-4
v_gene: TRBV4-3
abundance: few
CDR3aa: CASSQHLNEKLFF
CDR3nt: TGCGCCAGCAGCCAACACCTTAATGAAAAACTGTTTTTT

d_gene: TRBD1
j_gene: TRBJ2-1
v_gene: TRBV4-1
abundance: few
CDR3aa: CASSQADRGRVEQFF
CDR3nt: TGCGCCAGCAGCCAAGCGGACAGGGGGCGGGTTGAGCAGTTCTTC

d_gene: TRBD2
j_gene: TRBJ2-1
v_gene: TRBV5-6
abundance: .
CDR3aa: CASTSRRDYEQFF
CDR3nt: TGTGCCAGCACCTCCCGCCGGGACTACGAGCAGTTCTTC

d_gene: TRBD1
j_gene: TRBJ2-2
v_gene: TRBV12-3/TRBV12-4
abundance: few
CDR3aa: CASRDRGGGELFF
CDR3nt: TGTGCCAGCAGGGACAGGGGCGGCGGGGAGCTGTTTTTT

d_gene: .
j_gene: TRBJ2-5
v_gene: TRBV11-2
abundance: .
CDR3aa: CASRLPGRGRDETQYF
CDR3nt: TGTGCCAGCAGATTACCGGGACGGGGCAGGGATGAGACCCAGTACTTC

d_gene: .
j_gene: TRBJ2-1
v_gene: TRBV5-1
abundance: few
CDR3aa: CASSRRVVRSYSSSYNEQFF
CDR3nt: TGCGCCAGCAGCCGCCGCGTAGTCCGGAGTTACAGTAGCTCCTACAATGAGCAGTTCTTC

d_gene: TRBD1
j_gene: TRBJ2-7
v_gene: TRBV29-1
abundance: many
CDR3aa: CSVGSGGGEQYF
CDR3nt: TGCAGCGTGGGGTCAGGGGGTGGGGAGCAGTACTTC

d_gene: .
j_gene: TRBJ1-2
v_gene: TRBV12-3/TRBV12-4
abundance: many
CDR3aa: CASRPDGGGYTF
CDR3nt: TGTGCCAGCAGACCCGACGGGGGCGGCTACACCTTC

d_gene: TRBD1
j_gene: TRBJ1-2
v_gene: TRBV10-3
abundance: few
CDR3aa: CAISWDREDGYTF
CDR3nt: TGTGCCATCAGTTGGGACAGGGAGGATGGCTACACCTTC

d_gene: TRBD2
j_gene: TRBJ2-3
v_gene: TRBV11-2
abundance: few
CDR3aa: CASSFLAGGLKGTDTQYF
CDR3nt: TGTGCCAGCAGCTTCCTAGCGGGGGGGCTGAAAGGCACAGATACGCAGTATTTT

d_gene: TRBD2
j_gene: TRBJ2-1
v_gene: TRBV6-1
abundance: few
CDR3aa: CASSERGTSSYNEQFF
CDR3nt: TGTGCCAGCAGTGAAAGGGGGACTAGCTCCTACAATGAGCAGTTCTTC

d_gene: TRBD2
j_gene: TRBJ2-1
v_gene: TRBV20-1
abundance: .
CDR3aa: CSARDPRGASYNEQFF
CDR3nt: TGCAGTGCTAGAGATCCGCGGGGGGCCTCCTACAATGAGCAGTTCTTC

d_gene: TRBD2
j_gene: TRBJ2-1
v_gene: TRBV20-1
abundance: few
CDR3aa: CSAPPTSGDYNEQFF
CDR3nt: TGCAGTGCACCACCGACTAGCGGGGATTACAATGAGCAGTTCTTC

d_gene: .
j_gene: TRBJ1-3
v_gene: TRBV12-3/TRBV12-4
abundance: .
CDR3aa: CASSLKGLSGNTIYF
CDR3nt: TGTGCCAGCAGTTTGAAGGGTCTCTCTGGAAACACCATATATTTT

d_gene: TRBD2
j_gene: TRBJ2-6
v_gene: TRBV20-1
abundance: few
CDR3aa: CSARRGAGANVLTF
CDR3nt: TGCAGTGCTAGGCGGGGGGCCGGGGCCAACGTCCTGACTTTC

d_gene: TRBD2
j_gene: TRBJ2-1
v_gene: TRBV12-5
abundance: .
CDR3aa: CASGSRAGGPHNEQFF
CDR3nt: TGTGCTAGTGGTTCCCGTGCGGGGGGGCCCCACAATGAGCAGTTCTTC